The 4 T cell receptor beta chains in this list originate from one sample, sequenced in a study of post-analysis software for immune sequencing data. Unique molecular identifiers were carried by the TCR beta cDNA libraries. MiXCR, applied by TCRdb to the PCR reads, yields one record per CDR3 protein. The profile shows roughly 800,000 distinct CDR3 sequences, 53% of them singletons. Study conclusions and caveats: Compared with controls, patients had more of five TRBV segments, including TRBV5-6, TRBV5-1 and TRBV20-1.

What these receptors recognize is not known. Sequencing was performed on blood. Every receptor here comes from a girl aged 10 to 17 with multiple sclerosis.

This clonotype was found once. The chain joins TRBV15 to TRBJ2-5; 8 bases agree with TRBD2. Near its end, the DNA agrees better with TRBJ2-7, so the J call may be wrong. The germline V gene encodes CDR1 LNHNV and CDR2 YYDKDF (reference sequence). CDR3 length: 18 amino acids. The CDR3 spells CATSRDWGPGLVGYEQYF. CDR3 sequence (DNA): TGTGCCACCAGCAGAGATTGGGGGCCGGGACTAGTCGGGTACGAGCAGTACTTC.

This chain links TRBV5-1 with TRBJ2-1; D may be TRBD2 (5 bases). The CDR3 runs 13 residues. Germline V gene data show CDR1 as SGHRS and CDR2 as YFSETQ. Trimming shortened V by 7 bases and J by 7 bases, and 15 bases separated the two germline ends. The DNA of the CDR3 is TGCGCCAGCTCCGGGCCTTGGAGGAATGAGCAGTTCTTC. Its translation is CASSGPWRNEQFF.

The chain combines TRBV27 with TRBJ1-5, with 8 bases identical to TRBD1. CDR3 length equals 17 residues. The V gene's germline CDR1 is MNHEY and CDR2 SMNVEV (reference sequence). With V trimmed by 5 bases and J by 0 bases, 9 bases remained unmatched. CDR3 residues: CASSPRQGTISNQPQHF. CDR3 bases: TGTGCCAGCAGTCCCCGACAGGGGACGATTAGCAATCAGCCCCAGCATTTT.

The chain is built from TRBV7-2 and TRBJ2-3; D is unresolved. Trimming removed 0 bases from V and 1 base from J, with 8 bases in between. Germline values: CDR1 SGHTA, CDR2 FQGNSA. This CDR3 contains 15 residues. The DNA of the CDR3 is TGTGCCAGCAGCTTAGCAAGTAGTCGCACAGATACGCAGTATTTT. This codes for CASSLASSRTDTQYF.